This record concerns one TCR beta chain sequence. Its specificity is not known. The data originate from a study of OX40 agonist ivuxolimab in advanced cancers. Study details: Those enrolled were 82.7% male, with a mean age of about 66 years and ages from about 20 to 90. Study-level points and caveats: More expanded clones were seen, on average, in CD8+ T cells than in CD4+.

TCRdb keeps only in-frame clones here, not all; method: immunoSEQ multiplex PCR. The sample records about 58,000 clones, around 90% being singletons. Germline CDR1 reads SGHTS; CDR2 reads YDEGEE. CDR3 size: 16 residues. V dropped 5 bases and J dropped 0 bases, with 16 bases sitting between them. The origin of this receptor is an adult with an advanced solid tumor such as melanoma, head and neck, liver or kidney cancer. This specimen was CD4+ or CD8+ T cells sorted from blood, taken in a trial of the OX40 agonist ivuxolimab. J is TRBJ2-3 and V is TRBV5-8; maybe TRBD2 (6 bases). CDR3 in DNA: TGTGCCAGCAGGTCGGGACTGGAACCTAGCACAGATACGCAGTATTTT. This codes for CASRSGLEPSTDTQYF.